A selection of T cell receptor beta chains follows, all from one sample in a study of T cell responses to AZD1222 COVID-19 vaccine. The repertoire was sequenced with immunoSEQ multiplex PCR; TCRdb's copy has only in-frame clones and lacks some. This table holds roughly 100,000 clones, more than 85% found once. Sample: peripheral blood, taken on day 0 of AZD1222 vaccination. The receptors were sampled from an adult in good health. CDR3s include the opening cysteine and the closing phenylalanine or tryptophan. A D gene is named only where the DNA matches it firmly. Size values are once, few and many counts, or a class for expanded clones, and some rows have none.

TRBV29-1	.	.	TRBJ2-2	TGCAGCGTTGAAGTGAGGAGCACCGGGGAGCTGTTTTTT	CSVEVRSTGELFF
TRBV2	.	TRBD1	TRBJ1-6	TGTGCCAACCGGGACAGACCTTTGGGGAATTCACCCCTCCACTTT	CANRDRPLGNSPLHF
TRBV7-9	once	.	TRBJ1-1	TGTGCCAGCAGCTTAGTCCGAGGGAATCCGGTTTCGGACACTGAAGCTTTCTTT	CASSLVRGNPVSDTEAFF
TRBV19	.	.	TRBJ2-7	TGTGCCAGTAGTATAGATCGTTGGGCCTACGAGCAGTACTTC	CASSIDRWAYEQYF
TRBV24-1	.	.	TRBJ2-6	TGTGCCACCAGTGATTCCTCTGGGGCCAACGTCCTGACTTTC	CATSDSSGANVLTF
TRBV4-2	once	TRBD2	TRBJ2-1	TGTGCCAGCAGCCAAGCGACTAGCTCTATGCTTCCGTTCTTC	CASSQATSSMLPFF
TRBV7-9	once	TRBD1	TRBJ1-1	TGTGCCAGCAGCACCCGGGACAGGGGGACTGAAGCTTTCTTT	CASSTRDRGTEAFF
TRBV3-1/TRBV3-2	.	.	TRBJ2-2	TGTGCCAGCAGCCAGGCCCCGAGGGGACGCCAAGAAATCGGGGAGCTGTTTTTT	CASSQAPRGRQEIGELFF
TRBV19	.	.	TRBJ1-1	TGTGCCAGTACCTGGGGCAGGGGCGAAGCTTTCTTT	CASTWGRGEAFF
TRBV3-1/TRBV3-2	.	TRBD2	TRBJ2-6	TGTGCCAGCAACGACCTCCGACTAGCGGGAGCTGGGGCCAACGTCCTGACTTTC	CASNDLRLAGAGANVLTF
TRBV28	.	.	TRBJ1-2	TGTGCCAGCAGCCCAGTAGGCCGGGCGATTAACTATGGCTACACCTTC	CASSPVGRAINYGYTF
TRBV23-1	.	.	TRBJ2-5	TGCGCCAGCCGAACTGGACGGCCGTCCCCCCAGTACTTC	CASRTGRPSPQYF
TRBV9	.	.	TRBJ2-2	TGTGCCAGCAGCGTAGGGATGGGGGCAACGAACACCGGGGAGCTGTTTTTT	CASSVGMGATNTGELFF
TRBV6-2/TRBV6-3	.	.	TRBJ2-1	TGTGCCAGCAGTCTACGGGTCAATGAGCAGTTCTTC	CASSLRVNEQFF
TRBV19	.	.	TRBJ2-2	TGTGCCAGTGGGAACACCGGGGAGCTGTTTTTT	CASGNTGELFF
TRBV24-1	.	.	TRBJ2-1	TGTGCCACCAGTGCGCGGCGATCGATGGCCGTGGAGCAGTTCTTC	CATSARRSMAVEQFF
TRBV9	.	.	TRBJ2-3	TGTGCCAGCAGCGTAGCCCCGAGCACAGATACGCAGTATTTT	CASSVAPSTDTQYF
TRBV3-1/TRBV3-2	.	TRBD1	TRBJ1-5	TGTGCCAGCAGCCAATACAGGGGGCATTCTCAGCCCCAGCATTTT	CASSQYRGHSQPQHF
TRBV7-3	.	.	TRBJ2-2	TGTGCCAGCAGCTTAGGGAACACCGGGGAGCTGTTTTTT	CASSLGNTGELFF
TRBV29-1	.	TRBD1	TRBJ1-1	TGCAGCGCTGAGGGTTTCGGGACAGCCGACCCGAACACTGAAGCTTTCTTT	CSAEGFGTADPNTEAFF
TRBV19	.	.	TRBJ1-5	TGTGCCAGTAGTTCTTGGGACATCTATAGCAATCAGCCCCAGCATTTT	CASSSWDIYSNQPQHF
TRBV4-2	.	.	TRBJ1-5	TGTGCCAGCAGCCCCTCCAGCAATCAGCCCCAGCATTTT	CASSPSSNQPQHF
TRBV15	.	TRBD1	TRBJ1-4	TGTGCCACCAGCAGGCTTGGACAGGGCACAACTAATGAAAAACTGTTTTTT	CATSRLGQGTTNEKLFF
TRBV28	.	.	TRBJ1-1	TGTGCCAGCAGTTTGGTGGGGGCGCGGACTGAAGCTTTCTTT	CASSLVGARTEAFF
TRBV6-5	.	.	TRBJ1-1	TGTGCCAGCAGTCTACGACAGACGATGAACACTGAAGCTTTCTTT	CASSLRQTMNTEAFF
TRBV7-2	few	.	TRBJ1-5	TGTGCCAGCAGCTTAGAGGCGGGGAATCAGCCCCAGCATTTT	CASSLEAGNQPQHF
TRBV7-2	.	TRBD1	TRBJ2-7	TGTGCCAGCAGCTACGACAGGGGAAAGGTCTACGAGCAGTACTTC	CASSYDRGKVYEQYF
TRBV5-1	.	TRBD1	TRBJ2-3	TGCGCCAGCAGCTTGGAGGGGGCGAGCACAGATACGCAGTATTTT	CASSLEGASTDTQYF
TRBV11-2	.	TRBD1	TRBJ2-6	TGTGCCAGCAGCTCCCTTGGACAGGGGGCATCCGGGGCCAACGTCCTGACTTTC	CASSSLGQGASGANVLTF
TRBV30	.	.	TRBJ1-6	TGTGCCTGGACAACGTATAATTCACCCCTCCACTTT	CAWTTYNSPLHF
TRBV29-1	.	TRBD1	TRBJ1-4	TGCAGCGCCCGGGACAGGTACAGTGAAAAACTGTTTTTT	CSARDRYSEKLFF
TRBV3-1/TRBV3-2	.	.	TRBJ2-2	TGTGCCAGCAGCCTCGGCTATGCCACCGGGGAGCTGTTTTTT	CASSLGYATGELFF
TRBV7-9	.	TRBD1	TRBJ1-2	TGTGCCAGCAGCTCAGGGACAGGGGAATCTTATGGCTACACCTTC	CASSSGTGESYGYTF
TRBV6-6	.	TRBD1	TRBJ1-2	TGTGCCAGCAGTCGAGGGGTACAGGGGATCCCCTATGGCTACACCTTC	CASSRGVQGIPYGYTF
TRBV5-4	once	TRBD1	TRBJ1-4	TGTGCCAGCAGCACAGGGACAGTCGGAGTTAATGAAAAACTGTTTTTT	CASSTGTVGVNEKLFF
TRBV27	once	TRBD2	TRBJ2-1	TGTGCCAGCAGGACTAGCGGGGGGAAAAATGAGCAGTTCTTC	CASRTSGGKNEQFF
TRBV11-2	once	TRBD2	TRBJ2-2	TGTGCCAGCAGCTTCACTAGCGGGAGTAACACCGGGGAGCTGTTTTTT	CASSFTSGSNTGELFF